The 19 T cell receptor beta chains below were found in one sample sequenced in a study of T cell repertoires in cytomegalovirus infection. TCRdb re-called the reads with MiXCR, one entry per CDR3 protein. The sample lists hundreds of thousands of distinct CDR3 sequences; 30% to 35% were seen once. No cognate antigen is known for these TCRs. The sequencing used cultured CD8+ T cells from PBMCs, collected from culture after CMV antigen stimulation. These receptors were collected from a human donor in good health (CMV status not recorded). Some clones in this sample may be carry-over from other donors' samples.

This clonotype was seen only a few times. The rearrangement uses TRBV6-1 and TRBJ2-1; perhaps TRBD2 as D (5 bases). Trimming took 4 bases from V and 3 from J, leaving 13 bases between them. The CDR3 totals 15 residues. From germline, CDR1 is MNHNS and CDR2 SASEGT. The CDR3: CASSGGFNLYNEQFF. CDR3 coding DNA: TGTGCCAGCAGTGGAGGGTTTAACCTCTACAATGAGCAGTTCTTC.

The chain is built from TRBV24-1 and TRBJ2-1; D gene uncertain. CDR3 size: 12 residues. The V end lost 3 bases, the J end lost 7 bases, and 6 bases lay between the germline ends. Germline CDR1 is KGHDR and CDR2 is SFDVKD. The CDR3 DNA reads TGTGCCACCAGTGATGTGGGGAATGAGCAGTTCTTC. Protein: CATSDVGNEQFF.

The rearrangement links TRBV28 to TRBJ2-5, with D possibly matching TRBD2 (5 bases). Trimming stripped 10 bases from V and 0 bases from J, with 12 bases between. The V gene's germline CDR1 is MDHEN and CDR2 SYDVKM. The CDR3 spans 13 residues. Here the CDR3 DNA reads TGTGCCACCCTCCCGGGGTACCAAGAGACCCAGTACTTC. Protein: CATLPGYQETQYF. The complete variable domain, with remaining parts taken from reference TRBV28 and TRBJ2-5, reads DVKVTQSSRYLVKRTGEKVFLECVQDMDHENMFWYRQDPGLGLRLIYFSYDVKMKEKGDIPEGYSVSREKKERFSLILESASTNQTSMYLCATLPGYQETQYFGPGTRLLVL.

This clonotype was seen only a few times. This rearrangement joins TRBV7-8 to TRBJ2-7, with D perhaps TRBD1 (5 bases). The germline gives CDR1 SGHVS, CDR2 FQNEAQ. The CDR3 has 16 residues. V lost 0 bases and J lost 3, with 15 bases in between. The CDR3 DNA is TGTGCCAGCAGCTTAGCAGCCAGGGTCCTAGGCTACGAGCAGTACTTC. It specifies CASSLAARVLGYEQYF.

This clonotype was counted only a few times. The chain couples TRBV6-4 to TRBJ2-7; 8 bases are a match to TRBD2. This CDR3 is 14 amino acids long. The V gene end was trimmed by 0 bases and the J gene end by 3 bases; junction bases not matched to a gene: 1. Germline V CDR1 and CDR2: MRHNA, SNTAGT. This CDR3 reads CASSDSAGGYEQYF. As DNA, the CDR3 is TGTGCCAGCAGTGACTCGGCGGGGGGCTACGAGCAGTACTTC.

V gene TRBV6-6 combines with J gene TRBJ1-1; D unresolved. The CDR3 extends over 14 amino acids. The germline V and J ends were trimmed by 7 bases and 7 bases, with 19 bases remaining between them. Germline CDR1 is MNHNY and CDR2 is SVGAGI (reference sequence). The CDR3 DNA reads TGTGCCAGCACCTCTTTTTTAAGGGCGATTGAAGCTTTCTTT. Protein sequence: CASTSFLRAIEAFF.

V is TRBV6-5 and J is TRBJ2-5, with 10 positions matching TRBD1. The CDR3 runs to 18 residues. Losses at the gene ends were 1 base for V and 4 bases for J; bases not matched to a gene: 12. Germline loops: CDR1 MNHEY, CDR2 SVGAGI. CDR3 protein: CASSYYAGQGGLGETQYF. For the CDR3, the DNA is TGTGCCAGCAGTTACTATGCTGGACAGGGGGGTCTCGGAGAGACCCAGTACTTC.

The chain links TRBV27 to TRBJ2-1; D possibly corresponds to TRBD2 (6 bases). The V end was cut by 5 bases, the J end by 5 bases, with 16 bases between. This CDR3 is 15 amino acids long. From germline, CDR1 is MNHEY and CDR2 SMNVEV (reference sequence). CDR3: CASSTPGTANNEQFF. The CDR3 DNA follows: TGTGCCAGCAGTACCCCCGGGACTGCGAACAATGAGCAGTTCTTC.

This chain joins TRBV5-6 and TRBJ2-7; the D gene is possibly TRBD2 (5 bases). V was trimmed by 3 bases and J by 3 bases, leaving 16 bases between them. This CDR3 has 15 amino acids. Germline CDR1 reads SGHDT; CDR2 reads YYEEEE. CDR3 sequence: CASSYQSNRDYEQYV. In DNA form, the CDR3 reads TGTGCCAGCAGCTATCAGTCGAACCGGGACTACGAGCAGTACGTC.

The chain has TRBV24-1 and TRBJ2-2; D is possibly TRBD1 or TRBD2 (5 bases each). The CDR3 runs to 16 residues. The V gene's germline CDR1 is KGHDR and CDR2 SFDVKD. Trimming left V 2 bases short and J 3 bases short, with 12 bases between. This chain's CDR3 is CATSDWGQEDTGELFF. CDR3 bases: TGTGCCACCAGTGATTGGGGCCAGGAGGACACCGGGGAGCTGTTTTTT.

V and J are TRBV29-1 and TRBJ2-7; TRBD1 aligns across 7 bases. The germline gives CDR1 SQVTM, CDR2 ANQGSEA. J was trimmed by 4 bases and V by 1 base; bases with no gene match: 7. The CDR3 is made up of 14 amino acids. The CDR3 nucleotides are TGCAGCGTTGAAGGGGGACAGCATCAATACGAGCAGTACTTC. This encodes CSVEGGQHQYEQYF.

This clonotype has more than one count but fewer than ten. The V and J genes are TRBV27 and TRBJ1-5; no definite D call. The CDR3 length is 15 residues. Between the trimmed V and J ends, which lost 3 bases and 2 bases, there was a span of 11 bases. The germline V gene encodes CDR1 MNHEY and CDR2 SMNVEV (reference sequence). The CDR3 reads CASSFGFGGNQPQHF. As DNA, the CDR3 is TGTGCCAGCAGTTTTGGATTTGGGGGCAATCAGCCCCAGCATTTT.

This chain uses TRBV24-1 with TRBJ1-5; D remains unclear. The CDR3 is 15 amino acids. V was trimmed by 4 bases and J by 8 bases, leaving 17 bases between them. Germline loops: CDR1 KGHDR, CDR2 SFDVKD. The CDR3 DNA sequence: TGTGCCACCAGTGACCCCCGGGAGCCCTATGAGCCCCAGCATTTT. Amino acid sequence: CATSDPREPYEPQHF.

This clonotype was detected only a few times. The genes are TRBV14 and TRBJ2-6; TRBD1 is a possible D gene (5 bases). Trimming shortened V by 1 base and J by 0 bases, and 10 bases separated the two germline ends. Germline loops: CDR1 SGHDN, CDR2 FVKESK. The CDR3 is 17 residues long. The CDR3 loop reads CASSQAGYLSGANVLTF. The CDR3 nucleotides read TGTGCCAGCAGCCAAGCAGGGTACCTCTCTGGGGCCAACGTCCTGACTTTC.

This sequence joins TRBV28 and TRBJ1-2; D is perhaps TRBD1 (6 bases). Germline CDR1 MDHEN, CDR2 SYDVKM. Trimming removed 5 bases at V and 1 base at J, with 11 bases between. The CDR3 sequence is 14 residues long. CDR3: CASSRTVDNYGYTF. CDR3 sequence (DNA): TGTGCCAGCAGTCGGACAGTGGATAACTATGGCTACACCTTC.

This sequence joins TRBV7-9 and TRBJ1-4, with D maybe TRBD1 (5 bases). Germline loops: CDR1 SEHNR, CDR2 FQNEAQ (reference sequence). V was clipped by 11 bases and J by 6 bases, with 10 bases between them. The CDR3 runs to 11 residues. The CDR3 protein is CAAEGYEKLFF. The CDR3 DNA reads as TGTGCCGCGGAGGGGTATGAAAAACTGTTTTTT.

Here the CDR3 reads CASSQDMAGTEAFF. CDR3 bases: TGTGCCAGCAGCCAAGATATGGCGGGGACTGAAGCTTTCTTT. This rearrangement joins TRBV4-2 to TRBJ1-1; D unresolved. Germline V lookup: CDR1 LGHNA, CDR2 YNFKEQ. The CDR3 runs 14 residues. Deletions cut 0 bases from V and 5 bases from J, with 10 bases between.

In this sample, this clonotype turned up a few times. The chain is built from TRBV6-6 and TRBJ1-4, with TRBD1 matching 8 bases. CDR3 size: 18 residues. Germline lookup yields CDR1 MNHNY and CDR2 SVGAGI (reference sequence). V shed 0 bases and J 6 bases; nucleotides not matched to a gene: 12. The CDR3 DNA follows: TGTGCCAGCAGTTACTCCCTTTCTGCCGGGACAGGAGATGAAAAACTGTTTTTT. This encodes CASSYSLSAGTGDEKLFF.

The chain carries TRBV27 and TRBJ2-7, with 8 positions matching TRBD2. Germline V gives CDR1 MNHEY, CDR2 SMNVEV (reference sequence). The V segment lost 5 bases and the J segment 6 bases; nucleotides outside the gene matches: 6. CDR3 length: 13 residues. CDR3 nucleotide sequence: TGTGCCAGCAGTCCGGGACTAGTAAGCGAGCAGTACGTC. Its translation: CASSPGLVSEQYV.